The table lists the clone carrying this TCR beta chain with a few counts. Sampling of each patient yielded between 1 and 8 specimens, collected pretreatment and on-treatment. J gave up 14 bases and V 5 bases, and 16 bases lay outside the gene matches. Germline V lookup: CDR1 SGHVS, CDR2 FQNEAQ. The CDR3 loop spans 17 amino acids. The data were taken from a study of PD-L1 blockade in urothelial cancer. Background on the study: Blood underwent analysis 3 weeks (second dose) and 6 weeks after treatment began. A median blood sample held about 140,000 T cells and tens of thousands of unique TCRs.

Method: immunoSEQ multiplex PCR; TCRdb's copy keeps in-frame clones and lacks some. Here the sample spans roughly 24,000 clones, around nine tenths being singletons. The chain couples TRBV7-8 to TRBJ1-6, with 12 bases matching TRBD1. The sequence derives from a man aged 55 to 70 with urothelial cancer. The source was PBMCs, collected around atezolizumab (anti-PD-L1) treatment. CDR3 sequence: CASSPPLGTGGSRALHF. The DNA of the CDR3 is TGTGCCAGCAGCCCGCCCCTAGGGACAGGGGGCTCTCGGGCCCTCCACTTT. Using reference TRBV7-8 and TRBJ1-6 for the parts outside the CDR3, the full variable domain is GAGVSQSPRYKVAKRGQDVALRCDPISGHVSLFWYQQALGQGPEFLTYFQNEAQLDKSGLPSDRFFAERPEGSVSTLKIQRTQQEDSAVYLCASSPPLGTGGSRALHFGNGTRLTVT.